These 27 T cell receptor beta chains originate from one sample sequenced in a study of blood T cell repertoires in COVID-19. Data came from immunoSEQ multiplex PCR; TCRdb stores just in-frame clones and leaves some out. The sample contains about 400,000 clones, approximately 91% of which appear only once. Specimen: PBMCs or T cells enriched from blood (not recorded which). The receptors come from a middle-aged woman with acute COVID-19.

The V call is TRBV5-6, the J call TRBJ2-5, with D tentatively TRBD1 (5 bases). V lost 1 base and J lost 7, with 14 bases in between. The germline V gene has CDR1 SGHDT and CDR2 YYEEEE. CDR3 length: 14 residues. CDR3 loop: CASSLQGYRGTQYF. The CDR3 DNA reads TGTGCCAGCAGCTTGCAGGGTTATCGTGGGACCCAGTACTTC.

This clone showed up just once. The chain combines TRBV5-6 with TRBJ1-2; D is unclear. The V end lost 3 bases, the J end lost 8 bases, and 17 bases lay between the germline ends. The CDR3 runs 14 residues. Germline CDR1 is SGHDT and CDR2 is YYEEEE. The CDR3 sequence is CASSSGRPPLGYTF. The CDR3 DNA reads as TGTGCCAGCAGCTCAGGCCGGCCCCCTTTAGGCTACACCTTC. Looking up the rest from reference TRBV5-6 and TRBJ1-2 gives the full variable domain: DAGVTQSPTHLIKTRGQQVTLRCSPKSGHDTVSWYQQALGQGPQFIFQYYEEEERQRGNFPDRFSGHQFPNYSSELNVNALLLGDSALYLCASSSGRPPLGYTFGSGTRLTVV.

This chain uses TRBV7-9 with TRBJ2-7; 9 nucleotides match TRBD2. V was clipped by 0 bases and J by 3 bases; unmatched bases: 6. Per germline, CDR1 SEHNR and CDR2 FQNEAQ (reference sequence). This CDR3 contains 16 residues. In DNA, the CDR3 is TGTGCCAGCAGCTTAGCGAAGGCTAGCGGGGACTACGAGCAGTACTTC. It yields the protein CASSLAKASGDYEQYF.

V is TRBV7-2 and J is TRBJ1-4, with D possibly TRBD1 on 6 matching bases. V was shortened by 5 bases and J by 5 bases, with 15 bases between the two germline ends. CDR3 length equals 15 residues. CDR1 and CDR2 from the germline V gene are SGHTA and FQGNSA. The chain's CDR3 is CASSQFDRTNEKLFF. The CDR3 region has the DNA TGTGCCAGCAGCCAATTCGACAGGACAAATGAAAAACTGTTTTTT.

In its sample, this clone was seen once. The rearrangement joins TRBV2 to TRBJ2-3; 8 bases align to TRBD2. The trim removed 5 bases at V and 11 bases at J, leaving 9 bases unmatched. This CDR3 comprises 13 residues. CDR1 and CDR2 (germline): SNHLY, FYNNEI. The CDR3 DNA sequence: TGTGCCAGCAGTCTAGCGGGCAATCGCGGGCAGTATTTT. This gives the protein CASSLAGNRGQYF.

V usage is TRBV4-1 and J usage is TRBJ1-1; 7 positions agree with TRBD1. The CDR3 consists of 15 residues. V shed 1 base, J shed 4 bases, and the junction held 6 bases outside the gene matches. CDR1 is MGHRA, CDR2 YSYEKL, per germline. CDR3 sequence: CASSQVYRGTTEAFF. The CDR3 region has the DNA TGCGCCAGCAGCCAAGTGTACAGGGGTACCACTGAAGCTTTCTTT.

V and J are TRBV5-1 and TRBJ1-6; D is perhaps TRBD1 (5 bases). The V end was cut by 4 bases, the J end by 7 bases, with 12 bases between. CDR3 length: 14 amino acids. Germline CDR1 and CDR2: SGHRS and YFSETQ. The CDR3 nucleotides read TGCGCCAGCAGCCCGGGGGACGGAAATTCACCCCTCCACTTT. It is translated as CASSPGDGNSPLHF.

The chain uses TRBV5-4 and TRBJ2-5; 8 nucleotides match TRBD2. Unmatched junction bases numbered 10, after V lost 1 base and J lost 2 bases. Germline assignment: CDR1 SGHNT and CDR2 YYREEE (reference sequence). There are 17 residues in the CDR3. As DNA, the CDR3 is TGTGCCAGCAGCTTGCCTCTTAGCGGGGTGATACAAGAGACCCAGTACTTC. Its protein product is CASSLPLSGVIQETQYF.

This clone was counted a few times. The chain joins TRBV7-9 to TRBJ1-3, with 9 bases aligning to TRBD1. Trimming at V came to 5 bases and at J to 3 bases, leaving 8 bases not matched to a gene. The V gene's germline CDR1 is SEHNR and CDR2 FQNEAQ (reference sequence). The CDR3 sequence is 16 residues long. CDR3 in amino acids: CASSHTRQGVGNTIYF. CDR3 nucleotide sequence: TGTGCCAGCAGCCATACGAGACAGGGGGTTGGAAACACCATATATTTT.

The chain couples TRBV7-9 to TRBJ2-1; 14 nucleotides match TRBD2. The CDR3 sequence is 15 residues long. The V and J ends lost 7 bases and 10 bases, in that order; junction bases with no gene match: 9. CDR1 is SEHNR, CDR2 FQNEAQ, per germline (reference sequence). CDR3 sequence: CASNPGLAGVREQFF. DNA of the CDR3: TGTGCCAGCAACCCGGGACTAGCGGGGGTACGGGAGCAGTTCTTC.

This chain links TRBV11-3 with TRBJ2-2; 9 nucleotides match TRBD2. This CDR3 is 15 amino acids long. Germline CDR1 SGHNT, CDR2 YENEEA. J gave up 7 bases and V 4 bases, and 7 bases lay outside the gene matches. The CDR3 region has the DNA TGTGCCAGCAGCTCGCGGGGGGGCGAGGACGGGGAGCTGTTTTTT. Its translation is CASSSRGGEDGELFF.

In its sample, this clone was seen a few times. V gene TRBV6-5 combines with J gene TRBJ1-5; tentative D call: TRBD1 (5 bases). Trimming cost V 6 bases and J 9 bases, with 12 bases left between them. Germline CDR1 MNHEY, CDR2 SVGAGI. This CDR3 comprises 12 residues. The chain's CDR3 is CASRGPKGPQHF. CDR3 coding DNA: TGTGCCAGCAGGGGGCCCAAAGGGCCCCAGCATTTT.

V is TRBV5-1 and J is TRBJ2-7, with D unresolved. This CDR3 region has 13 residues. The germline CDR1 and CDR2 sequences are SGHRS and YFSETQ. With 0 bases removed from V and 6 bases from J, the gap between germline ends came to 10 bases. CDR3 region: CASSLDVAVEQYF. The CDR3 coding sequence is TGCGCCAGCAGCTTGGACGTTGCGGTCGAGCAGTACTTC.

The V gene is TRBV7-9, the J gene TRBJ2-7; 9 bases fit TRBD1. CDR3 length: 16 amino acids. Germline loops: CDR1 SEHNR, CDR2 FQNEAQ (reference sequence). V shed 1 base and J 5 bases; nucleotides not matched to a gene: 9. The CDR3 DNA sequence: TGTGCCAGCAGCTTAGTCATCACAGGGGGCCTCCACGAGCAGTACTTC. It yields the protein CASSLVITGGLHEQYF.

The chain couples TRBV11-2 to TRBJ2-1; 7 bases line up with TRBD2. Looked up from germline, CDR1 is SGHAT and CDR2 is FQNNGV. Trimming took 1 base from V and 8 from J; bases not matched to a gene: 5. CDR3 size: 14 residues. The CDR3 nucleotides are TGTGCCAGCAGCTTAGCGGGGGGTTCCGATGAGCAGTTCTTC. Protein sequence: CASSLAGGSDEQFF.

In DNA, the CDR3 is TGCAGCGTTGACAGGGGGATGAATGGCTACACCTTC. Protein product: CSVDRGMNGYTF. The chain links TRBV29-1 to TRBJ1-2, with TRBD1 matching 7 bases. CDR1 SQVTM and CDR2 ANQGSEA come from the germline V gene. Losses at the gene ends were 3 bases for V and 6 bases for J; bases not matched to a gene: 4. The CDR3 has 12 amino acids.

This clone was detected only a few times. The rearrangement joins TRBV7-9 to TRBJ2-3, with D maybe TRBD2 (6 bases). V was cut by 5 bases and J by 2 bases, with 17 bases left in between. Germline V gene lookup returns CDR1 SEHNR and CDR2 FQNEAQ (reference sequence). This CDR3 has 16 amino acids. The chain's CDR3 is CASSPSIRGNTDTQYF. CDR3 sequence (DNA): TGTGCCAGCAGCCCTAGTATTCGGGGGAACACAGATACGCAGTATTTT.

The J gene is TRBJ1-1, the V gene TRBV4-1; perhaps TRBD1 as D (6 bases). Trimming removed 2 bases at V and 0 bases at J, with 10 bases between. The germline V gene encodes CDR1 MGHRA and CDR2 YSYEKL. This CDR3 has 15 amino acids. The CDR3: CASSQIQGLNTEAFF. The CDR3 DNA is TGCGCCAGCAGCCAAATACAGGGACTGAACACTGAAGCTTTCTTT.

J is TRBJ2-2 and V is TRBV13, with a possible D match to TRBD1 (6 bases). The CDR3 runs 14 residues. Germline V gives CDR1 PRHDT, CDR2 FYEKMQ (reference sequence). V lost 6 bases, J lost 5 bases, and 13 bases lay in between. The CDR3 DNA follows: TGTGCCAGCAGGAGGAATCAGGGGACCGGGGAGCTGTTTTTT. It specifies CASRRNQGTGELFF.

Here the CDR3 reads CASAGINQPQHF. CDR3 nucleotide sequence: TGTGCCAGCGCAGGGATCAATCAGCCCCAGCATTTT. The chain couples TRBV27 to TRBJ1-5; a weak D match, TRBD1 (5 bases). The CDR3 runs 12 residues. V lost 8 bases and J lost 3, with 8 bases in between. Germline lookup yields CDR1 MNHEY and CDR2 SMNVEV (reference sequence).

The gene calls are TRBV5-8 and TRBJ2-5, with 9 bases identical to TRBD1. The J segment lost 4 bases and the V segment lost 6 bases, leaving 7 bases of the junction unmatched. This CDR3 comprises 14 residues. Per germline, CDR1 SGHTS and CDR2 YDEGEE. CDR3 protein: CASNKQGAGETQYF. The CDR3 DNA sequence: TGTGCCAGCAACAAACAGGGGGCAGGAGAGACCCAGTACTTC.

The V gene is TRBV19, the J gene TRBJ2-2; TRBD1 might be the D (5 bases). From germline, CDR1 is LNHDA and CDR2 SQIVND (reference sequence). There are 16 residues in the CDR3. V lost 7 bases and J 2 bases, leaving 17 bases between the germline ends. In DNA, the CDR3 is TGTGCCAGTAACTCACGGCGGCAGGGAAACACCGGGGAGCTGTTTTTT. It specifies CASNSRRQGNTGELFF.

Only a few counts were recorded for this clone. The rearrangement links TRBV6-5 to TRBJ2-2; the match to TRBD1 covers 8 bases. Per germline, CDR1 MNHEY and CDR2 SVGAGI. This CDR3 is built from 16 residues. The V and J ends lost 2 bases and 7 bases, in that order; junction bases with no gene match: 9. CDR3 nucleotide sequence: TGTGCCAGCAGTTACCGCTCACAGGGGGTTGGCGGGGAGCTGTTTTTT. Protein: CASSYRSQGVGGELFF.

This rearrangement joins TRBV19 to TRBJ2-7; TRBD2 matches at 7 bases. Germline-derived CDR1 and CDR2 are LNHDA and SQIVND (reference sequence). V lost 5 bases to trimming and J lost 3 bases; unmatched junction nucleotides: 4. This CDR3 has 13 residues. The CDR3 coding sequence is TGTGCCAGTAGTGGGGGGGGAATCTACGAGCAGTACTTC. This gives the protein CASSGGGIYEQYF.

A word on this clone: The same CDR3 arises from other DNA sequences in this sample as well. The rearrangement links TRBV19 to TRBJ2-7; 9 nucleotides line up with TRBD1. The CDR3 runs 14 residues. Trimming at V came to 5 bases and at J to 3 bases, leaving 5 bases not matched to a gene. The V gene's germline CDR1 is LNHDA and CDR2 SQIVND (reference sequence). This CDR3 is CASSFGTGIYEQYF. CDR3 nucleotides: TGTGCCAGTAGTTTTGGGACAGGGATCTACGAGCAGTACTTC.

The J gene is TRBJ1-5, the V gene TRBV4-1, with D perhaps TRBD1 (5 bases). Germline V gene lookup returns CDR1 MGHRA and CDR2 YSYEKL. The CDR3 is 13 amino acids. V lost 3 bases and J lost 7, with 10 bases in between. The CDR3 bases are TGCGCCAGCAGCCATCCAGGGAGGCAGCCCCAGCATTTT. This encodes CASSHPGRQPQHF.

The V call is TRBV5-6, the J call TRBJ2-3; D gene unclear. This CDR3 contains 15 residues. Trimming cost V 0 bases and J 7 bases, with 15 bases left between them. Germline CDR1 SGHDT, CDR2 YYEEEE. The CDR3 protein is CASSLDYSPFNTQYF. CDR3 bases: TGTGCCAGCAGCTTGGACTATTCTCCTTTTAATACGCAGTATTTT. The variable domain in full, completed from reference TRBV5-6 and TRBJ2-3, reads DAGVTQSPTHLIKTRGQQVTLRCSPKSGHDTVSWYQQALGQGPQFIFQYYEEEERQRGNFPDRFSGHQFPNYSSELNVNALLLGDSALYLCASSLDYSPFNTQYFGPGTRLTVL.